The source of this T cell receptor (beta chain) is a study of CD8+ T cells in alopecia areata. Study as a whole: Treated patients were given 5 to 10 mg oral tofacitinib twice daily. Findings of the study overall: Many expanded lesional clones persisted during tofacitinib (in both scalp and blood). Researchers say the link of baseline CD8+ expansion to response remains uncertain, with one nonresponder.

RNA was isolated and reverse transcribed to cDNA, the sequencing template. Clones were sequenced by immunoSEQ multiplex PCR, and TCRdb holds only the in-frame ones, with some missing. The sample shows 150,000 to 200,000 clones, approximately 61% of them seen only once. Germline CDR1 MDHEN, CDR2 SYDVKM. CDR3 length: 16 amino acids. Trimming shortened V by 3 bases and J by 2 bases, and 17 bases separated the two germline ends. Described treatment: oral pan-JAK inhibitor, 5-10 mg twice daily. Punch biopsies of lesional scalp, plus peripheral blood, were taken from alopecia areata patients. This clone came up a few times. Its antigen remains unknown.

The sequence was obtained from a human donor with alopecia areata. Sequenced material: CD4+ T cells sorted from blood, taken at week 24, from a patient treated with tofacitinib. This chain joins TRBV28 and TRBJ2-7; the D is unclear. The CDR3 is CASSFVLGRDTYEQYF. In nucleotides, the CDR3 is TGTGCCAGCAGTTTTGTGTTGGGCAGAGACACCTACGAGCAGTACTTC.